This T cell receptor beta chain was recorded in a study of CD8 T cells in Susac syndrome. Reverse transcription of about 0.45 to 1 ug RNA was carried out with random hexamers. The authors amplified TCR beta CDR3 across 54 Vbeta and 13 Jbeta using immunoSEQ multiplex PCR. TCRdb recomputed calls from the immunoSEQ multiplex PCR reads with MiXCR, one row per CDR3 protein. The sample records 200,000 or so distinct CDR3 sequences, 90% to 95% being singletons. Germline CDR1 reads LNHDA; CDR2 reads SQIVND (reference sequence). The V and J ends lost 3 bases and 4 bases, in that order; junction bases with no gene match: 5. The CDR3 has 15 residues.

This rearrangement joins TRBV19 to TRBJ1-5; TRBD1 aligns across 8 bases. The specimen sequenced was CD8+ T cells from PBMCs. The receptor's source is a human donor with multiple sclerosis. The CDR3 loop reads CASSMRDRGNQPQHF. The CDR3 DNA reads TGTGCCAGTAGTATGAGAGACAGGGGTAATCAGCCCCAGCATTTT.